This record looks at one TCR beta chain sequence and its context. The antigen is not known. This entry comes from a study of metastatic and nonmetastatic thyroid tumors. In the source study's methods: The study's classifier, a distant-metastasis tool for papillary thyroid cancer, was built using CDR3 differences across clinicopathological groups. TCRdb re-clonotyped the PCR reads via MiXCR. TCRdb, not the authors, supplied the V and J calls. The data show fewer than 11,000 clones, less than 35% seen once. No patient received treatment before thyroid surgery. Study-level findings and limits: Reports indicated that malignant thyroid tumors showed significantly higher TCR beta diversity than benign nodules did, in blood and tumor.

Germline V gives CDR1 SGHRS, CDR2 YFSETQ. The CDR3 consists of 14 residues. V was pared by 4 bases and J by 2 bases, with 12 bases between. Sequencing was carried out using tumor tissue. The sequence came from a female donor with papillary thyroid cancer or a benign thyroid nodule (not recorded which). Some clones in this sample may be carry-over from other donors' samples. V is TRBV5-1 and J is TRBJ1-2; possible D gene TRBD1, 6 bases. The CDR3 protein is CASSPTGANYGYTF. CDR3 nucleotide sequence: TGCGCCAGCAGCCCGACGGGGGCGAACTATGGCTACACCTTC.